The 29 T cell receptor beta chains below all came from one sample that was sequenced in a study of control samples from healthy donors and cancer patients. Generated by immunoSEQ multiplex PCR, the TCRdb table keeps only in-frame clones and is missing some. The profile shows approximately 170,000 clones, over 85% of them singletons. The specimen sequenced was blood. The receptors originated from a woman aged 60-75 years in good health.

The CDR3 loop reads CASSLQQGGMNTGELFF. CDR3 sequence (DNA): TGCGCCAGCAGCTTGCAACAGGGGGGGATGAACACCGGGGAGCTGTTTTTT. J is TRBJ2-2 and V is TRBV5-1; a possible D gene is TRBD1 (8 bases). Germline V gives CDR1 SGHRS, CDR2 YFSETQ. V lost 1 base to trimming and J lost 1 base, with 14 bases between them. CDR3 length: 17 amino acids.

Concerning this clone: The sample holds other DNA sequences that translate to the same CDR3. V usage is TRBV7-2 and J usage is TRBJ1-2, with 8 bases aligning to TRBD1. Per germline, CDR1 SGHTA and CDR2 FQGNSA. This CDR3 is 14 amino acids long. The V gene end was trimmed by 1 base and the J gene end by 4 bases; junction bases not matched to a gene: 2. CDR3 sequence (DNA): TGTGCCAGCAGCTTAGGGCAGGGGGCCTATGGCTACACCTTC. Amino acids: CASSLGQGAYGYTF. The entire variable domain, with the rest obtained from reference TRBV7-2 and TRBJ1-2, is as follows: GAGVSQSPSNKVTEKGKDVELRCDPISGHTALYWYRQSLGQGLEFLIYFQGNSAPDKSGLPSDRFSAERTGGSVSTLTIQRTQQEDSAVYLCASSLGQGAYGYTFGSGTRLTVV.

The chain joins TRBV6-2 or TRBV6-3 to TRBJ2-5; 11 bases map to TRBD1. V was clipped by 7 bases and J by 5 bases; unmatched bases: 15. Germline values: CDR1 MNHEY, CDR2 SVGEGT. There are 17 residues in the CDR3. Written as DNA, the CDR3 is TGTGCCAGCATCCCGGGACAGGGGGTCCCTGGCGGGGAGACCCAGTACTTC. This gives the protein CASIPGQGVPGGETQYF.

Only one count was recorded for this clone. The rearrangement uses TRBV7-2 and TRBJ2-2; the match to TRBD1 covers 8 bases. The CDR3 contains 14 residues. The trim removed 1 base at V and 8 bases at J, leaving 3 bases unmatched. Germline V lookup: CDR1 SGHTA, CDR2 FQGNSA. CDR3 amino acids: CASSLGGQVGELFF. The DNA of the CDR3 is TGTGCCAGCAGCTTAGGGGGACAGGTGGGGGAGCTGTTTTTT.

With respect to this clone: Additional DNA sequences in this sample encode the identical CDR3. CDR3 protein: CASSLVGANTEAFF. DNA for the CDR3: TGCGCCAGCAGCTTGGTCGGGGCTAACACTGAAGCTTTCTTT. The chain links TRBV5-1 to TRBJ1-1; maybe TRBD1 (5 bases). Deletions cut 0 bases from V and 2 bases from J, with 8 bases between. The CDR3 spans 14 residues. Per germline, CDR1 SGHRS and CDR2 YFSETQ.

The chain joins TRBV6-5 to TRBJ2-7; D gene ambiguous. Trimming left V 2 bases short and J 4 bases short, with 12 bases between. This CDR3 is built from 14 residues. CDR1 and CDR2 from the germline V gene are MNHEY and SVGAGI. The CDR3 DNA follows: TGTGCCAGCAGTTACCAGCTATGGGGTTACGAGCAGTACTTC. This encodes CASSYQLWGYEQYF.

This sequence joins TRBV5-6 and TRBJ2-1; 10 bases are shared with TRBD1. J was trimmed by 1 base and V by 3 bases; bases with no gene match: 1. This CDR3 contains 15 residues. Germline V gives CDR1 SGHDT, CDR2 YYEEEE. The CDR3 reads CASSSGQGSYNEQFF. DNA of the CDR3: TGTGCCAGCAGCTCGGGACAGGGGTCCTACAATGAGCAGTTCTTC.

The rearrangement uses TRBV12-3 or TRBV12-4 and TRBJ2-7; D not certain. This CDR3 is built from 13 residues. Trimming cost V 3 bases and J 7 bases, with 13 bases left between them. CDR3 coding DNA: TGTGCCAGCAGTTTCTCCGCTTCTCGGGAGCAGTACTTC. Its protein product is CASSFSASREQYF.

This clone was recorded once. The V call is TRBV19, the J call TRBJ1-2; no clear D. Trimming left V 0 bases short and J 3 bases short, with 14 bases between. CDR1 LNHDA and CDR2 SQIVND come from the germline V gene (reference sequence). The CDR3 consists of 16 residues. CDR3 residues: CASSIDLIGPDYGYTF. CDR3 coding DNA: TGTGCCAGTAGTATAGATTTAATAGGGCCCGACTATGGCTACACCTTC.

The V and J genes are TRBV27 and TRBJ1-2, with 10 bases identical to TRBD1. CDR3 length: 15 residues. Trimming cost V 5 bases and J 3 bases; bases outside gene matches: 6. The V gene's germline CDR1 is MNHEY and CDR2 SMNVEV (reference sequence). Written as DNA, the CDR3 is TGTGCCAGCAGTCCGAAGGGACAGGGGTACTATGGCTACACCTTC. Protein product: CASSPKGQGYYGYTF.

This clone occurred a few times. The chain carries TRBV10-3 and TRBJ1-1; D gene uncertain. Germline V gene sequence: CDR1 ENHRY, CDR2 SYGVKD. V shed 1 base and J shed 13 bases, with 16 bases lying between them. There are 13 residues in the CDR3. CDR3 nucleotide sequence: TGTGCCATCAGTGAGTTCTACCGGGAACGGGGTTTCTTT. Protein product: CAISEFYRERGFF.

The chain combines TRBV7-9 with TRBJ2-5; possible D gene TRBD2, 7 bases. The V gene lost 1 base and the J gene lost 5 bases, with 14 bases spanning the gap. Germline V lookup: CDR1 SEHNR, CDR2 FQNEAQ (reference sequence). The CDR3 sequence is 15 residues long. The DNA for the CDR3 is TGTGCCAGCAGCTTAGTAGGGGGGGCACGGGAGACCCAGTACTTC. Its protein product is CASSLVGGARETQYF.

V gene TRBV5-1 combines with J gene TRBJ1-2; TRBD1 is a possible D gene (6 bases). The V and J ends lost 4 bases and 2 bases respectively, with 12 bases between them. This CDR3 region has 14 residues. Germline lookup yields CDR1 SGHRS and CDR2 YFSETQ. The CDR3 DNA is TGCGCCAGCAGCCCGGATGGACAGAACTATGGCTACACCTTC. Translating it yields CASSPDGQNYGYTF.

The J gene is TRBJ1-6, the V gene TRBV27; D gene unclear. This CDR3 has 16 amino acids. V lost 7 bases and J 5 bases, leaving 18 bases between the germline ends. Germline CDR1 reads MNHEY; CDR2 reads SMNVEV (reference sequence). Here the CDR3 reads CASTPLEQLHNSPLHF. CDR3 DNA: TGTGCCAGCACCCCGTTAGAGCAGCTTCATAATTCACCCCTCCACTTT.

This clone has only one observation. CDR3 sequence reads: CAWAGVHEQFF. In DNA, the CDR3 is TGTGCCTGGGCGGGGGTCCATGAGCAGTTCTTC. The J gene is TRBJ2-1, the V gene TRBV30, with 7 positions matching TRBD2. The V and J ends lost 5 bases and 8 bases, in that order; junction bases with no gene match: 3. Germline V gives CDR1 GTSNPN, CDR2 SVGIG (reference sequence). The CDR3 has 11 amino acids.

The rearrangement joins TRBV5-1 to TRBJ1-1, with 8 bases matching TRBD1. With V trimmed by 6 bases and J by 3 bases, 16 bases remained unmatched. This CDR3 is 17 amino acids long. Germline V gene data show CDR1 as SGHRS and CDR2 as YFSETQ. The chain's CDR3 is CASKNRKTGGEDTEAFF. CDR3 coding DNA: TGCGCCAGCAAAAACAGGAAAACAGGGGGAGAGGACACTGAAGCTTTCTTT.

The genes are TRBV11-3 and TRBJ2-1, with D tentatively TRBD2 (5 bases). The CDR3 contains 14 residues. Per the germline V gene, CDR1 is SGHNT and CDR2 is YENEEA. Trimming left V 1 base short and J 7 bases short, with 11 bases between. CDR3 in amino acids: CASSLVSSSNEQFF. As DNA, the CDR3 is TGTGCCAGCAGCTTAGTCTCTAGCTCGAATGAGCAGTTCTTC.

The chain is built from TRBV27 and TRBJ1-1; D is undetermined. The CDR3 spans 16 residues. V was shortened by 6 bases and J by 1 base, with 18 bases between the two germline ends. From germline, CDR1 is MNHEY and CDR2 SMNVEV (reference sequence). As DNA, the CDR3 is TGTGCCAGCAGCCGCCCTATCGACGGGAAGAACACTGAAGCTTTCTTT. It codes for CASSRPIDGKNTEAFF.

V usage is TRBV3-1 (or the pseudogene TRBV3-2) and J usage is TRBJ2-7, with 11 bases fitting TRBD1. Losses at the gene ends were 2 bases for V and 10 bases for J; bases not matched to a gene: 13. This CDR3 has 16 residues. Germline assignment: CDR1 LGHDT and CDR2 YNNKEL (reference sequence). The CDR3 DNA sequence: TGTGCCAGCAGCCAAACCCCATACGGACAGGGGGCCCCTCAGTACTTC. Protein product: CASSQTPYGQGAPQYF.

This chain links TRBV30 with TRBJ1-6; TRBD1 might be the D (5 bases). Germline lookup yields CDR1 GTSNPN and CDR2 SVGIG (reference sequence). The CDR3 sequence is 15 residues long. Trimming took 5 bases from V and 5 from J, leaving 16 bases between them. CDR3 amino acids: CAWGESGHDNSPLHF. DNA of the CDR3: TGTGCCTGGGGAGAATCGGGGCACGATAATTCACCCCTCCACTTT.

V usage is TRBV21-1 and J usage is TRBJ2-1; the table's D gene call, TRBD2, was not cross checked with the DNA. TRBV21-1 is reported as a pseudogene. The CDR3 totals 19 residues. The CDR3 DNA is TGTGCCAGCAGCGGCACGATCTTACCGATAGCGATTCCCTACAATGAGCAGTTCTTC. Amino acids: CASSGTILPIAIPYNEQFF.

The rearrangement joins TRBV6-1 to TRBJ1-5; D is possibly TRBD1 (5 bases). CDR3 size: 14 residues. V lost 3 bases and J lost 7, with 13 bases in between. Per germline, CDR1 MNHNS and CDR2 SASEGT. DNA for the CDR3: TGTGCCAGCAGTGACGGGGGTGAGGGGCAGCCCCAGCATTTT. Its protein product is CASSDGGEGQPQHF.

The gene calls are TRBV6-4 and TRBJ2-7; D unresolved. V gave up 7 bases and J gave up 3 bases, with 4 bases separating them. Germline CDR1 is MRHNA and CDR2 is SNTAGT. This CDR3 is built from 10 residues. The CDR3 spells CASKYYEQYF. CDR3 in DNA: TGTGCCAGCAAGTACTACGAGCAGTACTTC.

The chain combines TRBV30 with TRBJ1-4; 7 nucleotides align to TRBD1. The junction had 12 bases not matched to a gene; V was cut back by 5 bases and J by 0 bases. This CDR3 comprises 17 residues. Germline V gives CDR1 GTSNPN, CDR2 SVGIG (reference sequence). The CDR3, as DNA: TGTGCCTGGGGCGCTCTAAGGGGGCCGGCAACTAATGAAAAACTGTTTTTT. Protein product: CAWGALRGPATNEKLFF.

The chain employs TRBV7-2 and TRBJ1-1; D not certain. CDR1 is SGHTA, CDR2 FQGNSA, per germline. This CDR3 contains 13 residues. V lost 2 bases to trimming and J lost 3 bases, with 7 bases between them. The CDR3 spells CASSLSMYTEAFF. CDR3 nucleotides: TGTGCCAGCAGCTTATCAATGTACACTGAAGCTTTCTTT.

The DNA for the CDR3 is TGTGCCAGCAGTGAATGGTCAGGAGGAAATAATTCACCCCTCCACTTT. Amino acid sequence: CASSEWSGGNNSPLHF. The chain carries TRBV6-1 and TRBJ1-6; unclear D gene. Trimming removed 2 bases at V and 5 bases at J, with 13 bases between. CDR1 is MNHNS, CDR2 SASEGT, per germline. This CDR3 comprises 16 residues.

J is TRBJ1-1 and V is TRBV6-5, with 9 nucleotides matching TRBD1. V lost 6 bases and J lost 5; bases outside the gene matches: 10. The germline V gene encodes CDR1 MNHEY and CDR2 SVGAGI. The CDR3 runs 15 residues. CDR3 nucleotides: TGTGCCAGCAGGAAGAGTTGGACAGGGGATACTGAAGCTTTCTTT. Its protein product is CASRKSWTGDTEAFF.

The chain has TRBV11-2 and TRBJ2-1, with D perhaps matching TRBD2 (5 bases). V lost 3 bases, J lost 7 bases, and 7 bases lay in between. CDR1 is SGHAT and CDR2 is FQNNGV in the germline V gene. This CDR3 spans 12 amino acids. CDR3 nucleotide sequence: TGTGCCAGCAGCTTCGGGGAGAATGAGCAGTTCTTC. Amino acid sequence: CASSFGENEQFF. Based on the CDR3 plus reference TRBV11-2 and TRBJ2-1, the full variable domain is EAGVAQSPRYKIIEKRQSVAFWCNPISGHATLYWYQQILGQGPKLLIQFQNNGVVDDSQLPKDRFSAERLKGVDSTLKIQPAKLEDSAVYLCASSFGENEQFFGPGTRLTVL.

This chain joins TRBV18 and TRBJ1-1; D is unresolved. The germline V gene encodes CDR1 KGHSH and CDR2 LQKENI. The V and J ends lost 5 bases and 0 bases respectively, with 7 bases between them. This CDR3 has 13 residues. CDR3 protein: CASSEDLNTEAFF. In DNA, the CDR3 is TGTGCCAGCTCAGAGGATTTGAACACTGAAGCTTTCTTT. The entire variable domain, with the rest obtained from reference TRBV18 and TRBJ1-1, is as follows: NAGVMQNPRHLVRRRGQEARLRCSPMKGHSHVYWYRQLPEEGLKFMVYLQKENIIDESGMPKERFSAEFPKEGPSILRIQQVVRGDSAAYFCASSEDLNTEAFFGQGTRLTVV.